This passage covers 7 T cell receptor beta chains from one sample sequenced in a study of regulatory T cells (dated by TCRdb to the late 2010s). To prepare the library, the immunoSEQ multiplex PCR assay was applied. For the multiplex PCR, 52 forward TRBV primers and 13 reverse TRBJ primers were used, and amplification bias was corrected with both assay-based and computational methods. TCRdb holds this immuneACCESS table with in-frame rearrangements only. Some clones are missing; in checked studies, unresolved V genes explain under half, and the rest has no known cause. Present in this sample are just over 20,000 clones, more than 85% of which were seen just once. 3.5% to 4% of the sample is taken by the ten largest. Material for sequencing was CD8+ T cells sorted from blood. The receptors shown here come from a child aged 2-9 years with CD3G deficiency.

J is TRBJ1-5 and V is TRBV19; D is ambiguous. Germline lookup yields CDR1 LNHDA and CDR2 SQIVND (reference sequence). The CDR3 contains 15 residues. V lost 5 bases and J 0 bases, leaving 11 bases between the germline ends. The CDR3: CASSSRLGSNQPQHF. The CDR3 DNA reads TGTGCCAGTAGTTCCCGACTGGGTAGCAATCAGCCCCAGCATTTT.

The chain employs TRBV30 and TRBJ2-7; the D is unclear. Trimming removed 0 bases from V and 2 bases from J, with 8 bases in between. CDR3 length: 13 residues. Germline CDR1 is GTSNPN and CDR2 is SVGIG (reference sequence). In nucleotides, the CDR3 is TGTGCCTGGAGTGTGGGATCTGCCTACGAGCAGTACTTC. Encoded protein: CAWSVGSAYEQYF.

V usage is TRBV28 and J usage is TRBJ2-7; maybe TRBD2 (6 bases). Trimming took off 5 bases at V and 3 bases at J, with 14 bases between the two ends. CDR3 size: 14 residues. The germline gives CDR1 MDHEN, CDR2 SYDVKM. CDR3 region: CASSPGDSFYEQYF. The DNA for the CDR3 is TGTGCCAGCAGTCCCGGGGACTCTTTCTACGAGCAGTACTTC.

The chain recombines TRBV11-2 with TRBJ1-6; the D is unclear. V lost 1 base and J lost 7, with 2 bases in between. CDR1 and CDR2 (germline): SGHAT, FQNNGV. This CDR3 comprises 12 residues. The CDR3 nucleotides are TGTGCCAGCAGCTTAGGGAATTCACCCCTCCACTTT. It specifies CASSLGNSPLHF.

The rearrangement uses TRBV19 and TRBJ1-1; D gene uncertain. Trimming shortened V by 4 bases and J by 1 base, and 10 bases separated the two germline ends. Germline V CDR1 and CDR2: LNHDA, SQIVND (reference sequence). This CDR3 comprises 14 residues. CDR3 nucleotides: TGTGCCAGTAGTACTTCGAACCGGAACACTGAAGCTTTCTTT. Translation: CASSTSNRNTEAFF.

The chain uses TRBV27 and TRBJ2-1; D possibly uses TRBD1 or TRBD2 (5 bases each). With 4 bases removed from V and 12 bases from J, the gap between germline ends came to 22 bases. The CDR3 consists of 15 residues. Germline V CDR1 and CDR2: MNHEY, SMNVEV (reference sequence). The CDR3 is CASSSFRDPKGGQFF. For the CDR3, the DNA is TGTGCCAGCAGTTCCTTCCGGGACCCTAAAGGAGGGCAGTTCTTC.

This clone showed up just a few times. This chain uses TRBV19 with TRBJ2-1; D may match TRBD1 or TRBD2 (5 bases each). The CDR3 sequence is 15 residues long. The germline V and J ends were trimmed by 1 base and 6 bases, with 13 bases remaining between them. Per the germline V gene, CDR1 is LNHDA and CDR2 is SQIVND (reference sequence). The CDR3 protein is CASSIGPGPFNEQFF. CDR3 nucleotides: TGTGCCAGTAGTATAGGACCGGGGCCGTTCAATGAGCAGTTCTTC.